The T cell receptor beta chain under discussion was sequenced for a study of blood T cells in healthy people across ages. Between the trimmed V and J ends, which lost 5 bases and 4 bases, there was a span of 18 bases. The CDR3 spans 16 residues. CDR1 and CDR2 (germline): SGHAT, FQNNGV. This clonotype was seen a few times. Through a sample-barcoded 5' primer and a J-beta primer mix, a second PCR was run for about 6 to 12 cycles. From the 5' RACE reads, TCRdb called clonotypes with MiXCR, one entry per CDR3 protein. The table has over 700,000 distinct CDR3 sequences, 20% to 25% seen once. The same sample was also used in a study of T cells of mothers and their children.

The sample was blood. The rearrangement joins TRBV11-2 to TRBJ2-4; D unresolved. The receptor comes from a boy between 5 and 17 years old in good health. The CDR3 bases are TGTGCCAGCAGCCCCCAGGACCTCGGAATTAAAAACATTCAGTACTTC. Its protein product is CASSPQDLGIKNIQYF.